This T cell receptor (beta chain) was captured in a study of cytomegalovirus exposure and HLA in healthy donors. With V trimmed by 6 bases and J by 7 bases, 14 bases remained unmatched. This CDR3 is 15 amino acids long. In germline, CDR1 is GTSNPN, CDR2 SVGIG (reference sequence). Sequencing used immunoSEQ multiplex PCR; TCRdb keeps in-frame clones, though not all of them. Here the sample spans about 200,000 clones, about three quarters being singletons. Findings and caveats of the study: Cytomegalovirus-associated TCR beta chains were listed, numbering 164.

In this sample, this clone turned up many times. The antigen is unknown. The specimen was PBMCs. The receptor was isolated from a woman under 40 in good health and CMV-seronegative. The chain combines TRBV30 with TRBJ2-2; 7 bases are a match to TRBD1. The chain's CDR3 is CACSDSDRDVGELFF. For the CDR3, the DNA is TGTGCCTGCAGCGACTCCGACAGGGATGTCGGGGAGCTGTTTTTT.